The source of this T cell receptor beta chain is a study of control samples from healthy donors and cancer patients. The germline V gene encodes CDR1 MRHNA and CDR2 SNTAGT. There are 13 residues in the CDR3. V lost 4 bases, J lost 9 bases, and 2 bases stayed unmatched. The assay was immunoSEQ multiplex PCR, and TCRdb's table has in-frame clones only and misses some. The sample holds 45,000 to 60,000 clones; around 94% are singletons and the top ten take roughly 4%. The clonotype was recovered from a young man in good health. The chain combines TRBV6-4 with TRBJ2-1; 11 bases agree with TRBD2. Sample: blood. The CDR3 loop is CASSGLAGGEQFF. DNA of the CDR3: TGTGCCAGCAGTGGGCTAGCGGGAGGTGAGCAGTTCTTC.